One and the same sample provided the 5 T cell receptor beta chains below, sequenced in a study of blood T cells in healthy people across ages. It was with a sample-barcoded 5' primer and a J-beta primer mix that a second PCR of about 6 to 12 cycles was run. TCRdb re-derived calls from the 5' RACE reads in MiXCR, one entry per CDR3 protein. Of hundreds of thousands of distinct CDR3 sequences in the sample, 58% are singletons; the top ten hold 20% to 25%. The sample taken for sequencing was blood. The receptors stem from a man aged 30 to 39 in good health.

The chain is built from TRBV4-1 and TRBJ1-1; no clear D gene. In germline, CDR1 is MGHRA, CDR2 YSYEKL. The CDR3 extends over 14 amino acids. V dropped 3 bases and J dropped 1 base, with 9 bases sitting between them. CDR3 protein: CASSHFSQNTEAFF. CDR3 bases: TGCGCCAGCAGCCATTTTTCACAGAACACTGAAGCTTTCTTT.

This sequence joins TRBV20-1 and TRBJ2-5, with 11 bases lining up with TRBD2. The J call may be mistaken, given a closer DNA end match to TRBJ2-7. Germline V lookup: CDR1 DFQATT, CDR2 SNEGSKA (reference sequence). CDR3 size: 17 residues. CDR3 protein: CSARDLLAGVGLREQYF. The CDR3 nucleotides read TGCAGTGCTAGAGACCTACTAGCGGGAGTTGGATTACGCGAGCAGTACTTC.

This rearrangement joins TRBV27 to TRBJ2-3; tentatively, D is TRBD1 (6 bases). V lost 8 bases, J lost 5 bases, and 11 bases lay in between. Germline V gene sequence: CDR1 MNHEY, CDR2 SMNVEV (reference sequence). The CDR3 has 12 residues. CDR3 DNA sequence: TGTGCCAGCTGGGGCAGGGGAGATACGCAGTATTTT. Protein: CASWGRGDTQYF.

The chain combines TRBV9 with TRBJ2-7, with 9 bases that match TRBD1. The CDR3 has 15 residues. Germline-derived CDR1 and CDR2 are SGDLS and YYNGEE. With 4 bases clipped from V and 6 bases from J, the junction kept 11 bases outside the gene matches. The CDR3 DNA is TGTGCCAGCAGCCAGGCCGGGACAGGGAGAGTCGAGCAGTACTTC. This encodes CASSQAGTGRVEQYF.

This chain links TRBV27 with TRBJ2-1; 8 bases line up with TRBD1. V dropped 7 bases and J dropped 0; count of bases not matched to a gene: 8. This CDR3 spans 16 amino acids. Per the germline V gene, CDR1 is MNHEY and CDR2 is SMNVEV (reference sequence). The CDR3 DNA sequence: TGTGCCAGCACTGGTCGGACAGGGAACTCCTACAATGAGCAGTTCTTC. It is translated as CASTGRTGNSYNEQFF.